These 15 T cell receptor beta chains share one sample of origin, sequenced in a study of beta chain features in type 1 diabetes. The investigators reverse transcribed all of the isolated RNA, so they sequenced expressed TCRB transcripts. Measured with immunoSEQ multiplex PCR; TCRdb has only the in-frame clones, and not every one. The profile shows 350,000 to 450,000 clones, approximately 15% of them singletons. The sample was naive CD4+ T cells from blood. The receptors come from a man aged 25-40 years in good health.

This clone was detected only a few times. The chain is built from TRBV5-1 and TRBJ2-6, with D unresolved. Trimming removed 1 base from V and 0 bases from J, with 5 bases in between. The CDR3 consists of 15 residues. Germline CDR1 reads SGHRS; CDR2 reads YFSETQ. The CDR3 sequence is CASSLRSSGANVLTF. The CDR3 bases are TGCGCCAGCAGCTTGCGGAGCTCTGGGGCCAACGTCCTGACTTTC. Based on the CDR3 plus reference TRBV5-1 and TRBJ2-6, the full variable domain is KAGVTQTPRYLIKTRGQQVTLSCSPISGHRSVSWYQQTPGQGLQFLFEYFSETQRNKGNFPGRFSGRQFSNSRSEMNVSTLELGDSALYLCASSLRSSGANVLTFGAGSRLTVL.

The CDR3 DNA sequence: TGTGCCAGCTCTGCTCGGGGGGCGGACACCGGGGAGCTGTTTTTT. Residues: CASSARGADTGELFF. The chain employs TRBV25-1 and TRBJ2-2, with D possibly being TRBD2 (7 bases). CDR3 length: 15 amino acids. Germline V lookup: CDR1 MGHDK, CDR2 SYGVNS. V shed 8 bases and J shed 3 bases, with 16 bases lying between them.

The chain has TRBV2 and TRBJ1-1, with unresolved D. Germline CDR1 reads SNHLY; CDR2 reads FYNNEI. V lost 7 bases and J lost 3, with 15 bases in between. The CDR3 contains 14 residues. CDR3 DNA sequence: TGTGCCAGCACTGGCCCCGTTCCGGACACTGAAGCTTTCTTT. Amino acid sequence: CASTGPVPDTEAFF.

The rearrangement links TRBV7-2 to TRBJ2-5; D not resolved. With 2 bases removed from V and 7 bases from J, the gap between germline ends came to 11 bases. CDR3 size: 13 residues. The V gene's germline CDR1 is SGHTA and CDR2 FQGNSA. The DNA for the CDR3 is TGTGCCAGCAGCTTAACCCAGACGGGGACCCAGTACTTC. Translated: CASSLTQTGTQYF.

This clone showed up just a few times. The DNA of the CDR3 is TGTGCCAGCAGCGTAGGGTTGGAGTTCGCCGGGGAGCTGTTTTTT. Translated, it gives CASSVGLEFAGELFF. The chain employs TRBV9 and TRBJ2-2; D not resolved. The V gene lost 0 bases and the J gene lost 6 bases, with 12 bases spanning the gap. Germline CDR1 reads SGDLS; CDR2 reads YYNGEE. The CDR3 loop spans 15 amino acids.

This chain links TRBV27 with TRBJ2-6, with 9 bases aligning to TRBD1. Germline CDR1 is MNHEY and CDR2 is SMNVEV (reference sequence). The J segment lost 4 bases and the V segment lost 7 bases, leaving 14 bases of the junction unmatched. This CDR3 contains 18 residues. CDR3 residues: CASTQSYRGLLGANVLTF. The DNA of the CDR3 is TGTGCCAGCACCCAATCGTACAGGGGGCTGTTAGGGGCCAACGTCCTGACTTTC.

This chain joins TRBV10-3 and TRBJ2-7; 9 bases match TRBD2. Trimming at V came to 0 bases and at J to 2 bases, leaving 8 bases not matched to a gene. CDR1 ENHRY and CDR2 SYGVKD come from the germline V gene. The CDR3 has 17 amino acids. This chain's CDR3 is CAISESVVSGSTYEQYV. The CDR3 DNA reads as TGTGCCATCAGTGAGTCGGTAGTTAGCGGGAGTACCTACGAGCAGTACGTC.

This chain joins TRBV9 and TRBJ2-6, with 7 positions matching TRBD1. CDR1 is SGDLS and CDR2 is YYNGEE in the germline V gene. The V segment lost 4 bases and the J segment 2 bases; nucleotides outside the gene matches: 3. The CDR3 runs to 15 residues. CDR3 residues: CASSPTGAGANVLTF. Here the CDR3 DNA reads TGTGCCAGCAGCCCCACAGGGGCTGGGGCCAACGTCCTGACTTTC.

The gene calls are TRBV21-1 and TRBJ2-7. TRBV21-1 is classified as a pseudogene. This CDR3 has 13 amino acids. As DNA, the CDR3 is TGTGCCAGCAGCAAAGACAGTCACTACGAGCAGTACGTC. Its protein product is CASSKDSHYEQYV.

The rearrangement links TRBV18 to TRBJ2-7; the match to TRBD1 covers 9 bases. Germline CDR1 reads KGHSH; CDR2 reads LQKENI. This CDR3 comprises 13 residues. The V segment lost 2 bases and the J segment 6 bases; nucleotides outside the gene matches: 2. CDR3 protein: CASSPGTGSEQYV. As DNA, the CDR3 is TGTGCCAGCTCACCAGGGACAGGGAGCGAGCAGTACGTC.

This clone was observed once. One junction end disagrees with the germline gene, perhaps due to a read error. The V and J genes are TRBV7-7 and TRBJ2-1, with 7 bases identical to TRBD1. The germline V gene encodes CDR1 SSHAT and CDR2 FNYEAQ (reference sequence). The CDR3 extends over 13 amino acids. CDR3 in amino acids: CASSPTGYGEQFF. The CDR3 DNA sequence: TGTGCTAGCAGCCCGACAGGGTATGGTGAGCAGTTCTTC. The variable domain in full, completed from reference TRBV7-7 and TRBJ2-1, reads GAGVSQSPRYKVTKRGQDVTLRCDPISSHATLYWYQQALGQGPEFLTYFNYEAQPDKSGLPSDRFSAERPEGSISTLTIQRTEQRDSAMYRCASSPTGYGEQFFGPGTRLTVL.

This clone was seen a few times. V is TRBV29-1 and J is TRBJ1-2; D not resolved. This CDR3 comprises 11 residues. Germline V gene lookup returns CDR1 SQVTM and CDR2 ANQGSEA. V dropped 3 bases and J dropped 8 bases, with 10 bases sitting between them. CDR3 region: CSVERGPGYTF. The CDR3 nucleotides read TGCAGCGTTGAGCGCGGCCCCGGCTACACCTTC.

This clone showed up just a few times. The chain has TRBV2 and TRBJ2-5; D is uncertain. V was pared by 5 bases and J by 5 bases, with 9 bases between. The CDR3 runs 12 residues. Germline V gives CDR1 SNHLY, CDR2 FYNNEI. The CDR3 reads CASSPISETQYF. The DNA for the CDR3 is TGTGCCAGCAGTCCGATTAGCGAGACCCAGTACTTC.

The chain carries TRBV7-2 and TRBJ1-5, with unresolved D. CDR1 is SGHTA and CDR2 is FQGNSA in the germline V gene. The CDR3 has 14 residues. Trimming cost V 1 base and J 4 bases, with 8 bases left between them. CDR3 nucleotide sequence: TGTGCCAGCAGCTTAGAGGCCGGGAATCAGCCCCAGCATTTT. This sequence encodes CASSLEAGNQPQHF.

J is TRBJ2-3 and V is TRBV19; tentatively, D is TRBD2 (6 bases). Trimming removed 4 bases at V and 0 bases at J, with 11 bases between. Germline lookup yields CDR1 LNHDA and CDR2 SQIVND (reference sequence). There are 15 residues in the CDR3. The CDR3 reads CASSNGGTSTDTQYF. Here the CDR3 DNA reads TGTGCCAGTAGTAACGGCGGGACTAGCACAGATACGCAGTATTTT.